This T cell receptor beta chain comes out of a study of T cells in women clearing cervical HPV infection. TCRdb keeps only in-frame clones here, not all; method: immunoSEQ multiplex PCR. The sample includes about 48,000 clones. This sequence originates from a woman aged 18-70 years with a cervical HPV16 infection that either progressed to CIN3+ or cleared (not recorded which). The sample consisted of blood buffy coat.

The CDR3 bases that were read are TGTGCCAGCCGAAGGGGAGGGGGCGCGAGTTATGGC. Its protein product is CASRRGGGASYG. The entire CDR3 reads CASRRGGGASYGYTF. V is TRBV6-2 or TRBV6-3 and J is TRBJ1-2; 7 bases fit TRBD1. The read ends 3 residues early relative to the CDR3; the germline J gene fills the gap. From germline, CDR1 is MNHEY and CDR2 SVGEGT. The CDR3 is 15 residues long. The V gene end was trimmed by 8 bases and the J gene end by 5 bases; junction bases not matched to a gene: 14.